These 8 T cell receptor beta chains originate from one sample sequenced in a study of blood T cell repertoires in COVID-19. Profiled with immunoSEQ multiplex PCR; TCRdb holds only in-frame clones, not every one. The sample has 250,000 to 350,000 clones, around nine tenths seen once. Sequenced input: PBMCs or T cells enriched from blood (not recorded which). These TCRs come from a woman aged 40 to 50 who had recovered from COVID-19.

The chain is built from TRBV28 and TRBJ1-2; D remains ambiguous. CDR3 length equals 12 residues. V was clipped by 6 bases and J by 6 bases, with 11 bases between them. Looked up from germline, CDR1 is MDHEN and CDR2 is SYDVKM. CDR3 sequence reads: CASSRSLDGYTF. As DNA, the CDR3 is TGTGCCAGCAGCCGGAGCCTTGATGGCTACACCTTC.

This clone showed up just once. The chain has TRBV10-3 and TRBJ2-1; TRBD1 agrees at 8 bases. CDR1 ENHRY and CDR2 SYGVKD come from the germline V gene. V shed 4 bases and J 2 bases; nucleotides not matched to a gene: 4. CDR3 size: 15 residues. The CDR3 DNA reads as TGTGCCATCAGTGTTTTACAGGGGGCCTACAATGAGCAGTTCTTC. Protein: CAISVLQGAYNEQFF.

The V and J genes are TRBV5-6 and TRBJ2-5, with D possibly TRBD1 on 6 matching bases. CDR1 is SGHDT, CDR2 YYEEEE, per germline. The CDR3 has 16 amino acids. Trimming left V 1 base short and J 0 bases short, with 13 bases between. CDR3 protein: CASSLFSGAYQETQYF. In DNA form, the CDR3 reads TGTGCCAGCAGCTTGTTCTCAGGGGCATACCAAGAGACCCAGTACTTC.

The V gene is TRBV7-8, the J gene TRBJ2-5; 10 nucleotides align to TRBD2. CDR3 length equals 16 residues. V lost 6 bases, J lost 5 bases, and 12 bases stayed unmatched. Looked up from germline, CDR1 is SGHVS and CDR2 is FQNEAQ. The CDR3 reads CASSSSGRSFGETQYF. The CDR3 DNA reads as TGTGCCAGCAGTTCTAGCGGGAGAAGTTTCGGGGAGACCCAGTACTTC.

This clone was detected only a few times. The chain recombines TRBV28 with TRBJ2-5; a possible D gene is TRBD1 (7 bases). This CDR3 comprises 12 residues. The germline CDR1 and CDR2 sequences are MDHEN and SYDVKM. Deletions cut 10 bases from V and 1 base from J, with 10 bases between. CDR3 region: CATQGGQETQYF. The CDR3 nucleotides read TGTGCCACCCAGGGGGGCCAAGAGACCCAGTACTTC.

The chain joins TRBV19 to TRBJ2-7; 7 bases are shared with TRBD2. V shed 3 bases and J 3 bases; nucleotides not matched to a gene: 2. The CDR3 has 13 amino acids. The germline V gene has CDR1 LNHDA and CDR2 SQIVND (reference sequence). The CDR3 bases are TGTGCCAGTAGTATCATAGCGGGCTACGAGCAGTACTTC. This gives the protein CASSIIAGYEQYF.

The J gene is TRBJ2-1, the V gene TRBV5-4, with D possibly TRBD2 on 5 matching bases. This CDR3 is built from 16 residues. Germline V gene lookup returns CDR1 SGHNT and CDR2 YYREEE (reference sequence). Trimming pared 4 bases from V and 8 bases from J, leaving 22 bases between. CDR3 sequence reads: CASSPPGGAALDEQFF. CDR3 DNA sequence: TGTGCCAGCAGCCCGCCCGGAGGAGCGGCCTTGGATGAGCAGTTCTTC. Based on the CDR3 plus reference TRBV5-4 and TRBJ2-1, the full variable domain is ETGVTQSPTHLIKTRGQQVTLRCSSQSGHNTVSWYQQALGQGPQFIFQYYREEENGRGNFPPRFSGLQFPNYSSELNVNALELDDSALYLCASSPPGGAALDEQFFGPGTRLTVL.

This clone was recorded once. The chain joins TRBV27 to TRBJ2-1; 13 bases are a match to TRBD2. CDR3 size: 16 residues. The ends lost 8 bases at V and 0 bases at J; junction bases unmatched: 4. Germline-derived CDR1 and CDR2 are MNHEY and SMNVEV (reference sequence). CDR3 nucleotides: TGTGCCAGCCGCCGGACTAGCGGGAGCTCCTACAATGAGCAGTTCTTC. Its protein is CASRRTSGSSYNEQFF.